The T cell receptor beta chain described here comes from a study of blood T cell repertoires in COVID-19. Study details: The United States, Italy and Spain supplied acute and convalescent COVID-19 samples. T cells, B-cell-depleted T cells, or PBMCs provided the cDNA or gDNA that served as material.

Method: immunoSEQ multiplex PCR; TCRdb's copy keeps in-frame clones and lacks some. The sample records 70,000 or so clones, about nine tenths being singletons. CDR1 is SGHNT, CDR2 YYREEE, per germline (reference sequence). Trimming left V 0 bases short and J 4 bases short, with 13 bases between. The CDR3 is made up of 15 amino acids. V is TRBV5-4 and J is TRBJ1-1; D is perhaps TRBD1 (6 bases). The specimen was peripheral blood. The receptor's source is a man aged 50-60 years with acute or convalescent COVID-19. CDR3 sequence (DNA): TGTGCCAGCAGCTTGGCAAAGGGGGAGGGCACTGAAGCTTTCTTT. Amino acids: CASSLAKGEGTEAFF.